This is a list of T cell receptor beta chains from one sample in a study of blood T cell repertoires in COVID-19. Profiling relied on immunoSEQ multiplex PCR, and the TCRdb table lists in-frame clones only, not all of them. The sample holds about 140,000 clones, approximately 85% seen once. Sequencing was performed on peripheral blood. Receptors were obtained from a man aged 50 to 60 with acute or convalescent COVID-19. Both conserved end residues are trimmed from each CDR3. Each record gives: CDR3 protein, J gene, V gene, clone size. Part of the rows lack a size; the others show once, few, many or a class for expanded clones.

cdr3_aa: ASSHPGGTDTQY
j_call: TRBJ2-3
v_call: TRBV4-1
clone_size: NA

cdr3_aa: ASSVRQDFSGYT
j_call: TRBJ1-2
v_call: TRBV19
clone_size: NA

cdr3_aa: ASSSRGTVIGGVDSYEQY
j_call: TRBJ2-7
v_call: TRBV27
clone_size: few

cdr3_aa: ASSLTGPYGYT
j_call: TRBJ1-2
v_call: TRBV27
clone_size: few

cdr3_aa: ASSPQVNQPQH
j_call: TRBJ1-5
v_call: TRBV5-1
clone_size: NA

cdr3_aa: ASSLLGQGGSYNSPLH
j_call: TRBJ1-6
v_call: TRBV27
clone_size: NA

cdr3_aa: ASSESGNYNEQF
j_call: TRBJ2-1
v_call: TRBV2
clone_size: NA

cdr3_aa: ASSLRIGELF
j_call: TRBJ2-2
v_call: TRBV7-9
clone_size: NA

cdr3_aa: ASSFHQATYEQY
j_call: TRBJ2-7
v_call: TRBV7-2
clone_size: NA

cdr3_aa: SVVGGFTDTQY
j_call: TRBJ2-3
v_call: TRBV29-1
clone_size: few

cdr3_aa: AISETSDSRSY
j_call: TRBJ2-7
v_call: TRBV10-3
clone_size: NA

cdr3_aa: SVVAGWNTEAF
j_call: TRBJ1-1
v_call: TRBV29-1
clone_size: NA

cdr3_aa: RANTEAF
j_call: TRBJ1-1
v_call: TRBV20-1
clone_size: few

cdr3_aa: ASSIRGLAGSSYNEQF
j_call: TRBJ2-1
v_call: TRBV19
clone_size: NA

cdr3_aa: ASSRQGTSGPYEQY
j_call: TRBJ2-7
v_call: TRBV3-1/TRBV3-2
clone_size: NA

cdr3_aa: ASTTSGRATQETQY
j_call: TRBJ2-5
v_call: TRBV19
clone_size: NA

cdr3_aa: ASSQGLAGGSVTHEQY
j_call: TRBJ2-7
v_call: TRBV18
clone_size: NA

cdr3_aa: ATSDPDRPYEQY
j_call: TRBJ2-7
v_call: TRBV24-1
clone_size: NA

cdr3_aa: ASSQGLLSGGNYEQY
j_call: TRBJ2-7
v_call: TRBV14
clone_size: NA

cdr3_aa: ASRQGASYEQY
j_call: TRBJ2-7
v_call: TRBV3-1/TRBV3-2
clone_size: once

cdr3_aa: ASSFGTGASGMNTEAF
j_call: TRBJ1-1
v_call: TRBV5-1
clone_size: NA

cdr3_aa: ASSSGFSNQPQH
j_call: TRBJ1-5
v_call: TRBV2
clone_size: NA

cdr3_aa: ASNRENQPQH
j_call: TRBJ1-5
v_call: TRBV6-5
clone_size: NA

cdr3_aa: ATEPDSGDTQY
j_call: TRBJ2-3
v_call: TRBV24-1
clone_size: NA

cdr3_aa: ASGLASGTSQY
j_call: TRBJ2-3
v_call: TRBV12-5
clone_size: NA

cdr3_aa: ASSHMSGVDTGELF
j_call: TRBJ2-2
v_call: TRBV5-1
clone_size: few

cdr3_aa: ASSPDPWGPEVSNQPQH
j_call: TRBJ1-5
v_call: TRBV4-1
clone_size: NA

cdr3_aa: ASSQVGWGVREQY
j_call: TRBJ2-7
v_call: TRBV4-1
clone_size: NA

cdr3_aa: ASSATWGDTEAF
j_call: TRBJ1-1
v_call: TRBV2
clone_size: NA

cdr3_aa: ASSFRGGGNQPQH
j_call: TRBJ1-5
v_call: TRBV7-2
clone_size: NA

cdr3_aa: SASGQGTGNTIY
j_call: TRBJ1-3
v_call: TRBV20-1
clone_size: NA

cdr3_aa: ASSPGLQETQY
j_call: TRBJ2-5
v_call: TRBV18
clone_size: NA

cdr3_aa: ASNQGVVYEQY
j_call: TRBJ2-7
v_call: TRBV6-5
clone_size: NA

cdr3_aa: ASSPGWSGTGELF
j_call: TRBJ2-2
v_call: TRBV5-1
clone_size: NA

cdr3_aa: ASSISSGSGTDTQY
j_call: TRBJ2-3
v_call: TRBV19
clone_size: NA

cdr3_aa: ASTGPSYNSPLH
j_call: TRBJ1-6
v_call: TRBV2
clone_size: NA

cdr3_aa: ASSLIGTDTQY
j_call: TRBJ2-3
v_call: TRBV12-3/TRBV12-4
clone_size: NA

cdr3_aa: ASGHNEQF
j_call: TRBJ2-1
v_call: TRBV7-9
clone_size: NA

cdr3_aa: SVDLATGTQY
j_call: TRBJ2-5
v_call: TRBV29-1
clone_size: NA

cdr3_aa: AWRPQDAGNDGYT
j_call: TRBJ1-2
v_call: TRBV30
clone_size: NA

cdr3_aa: ATRQGGSSYEQY
j_call: TRBJ2-7
v_call: TRBV2
clone_size: NA

cdr3_aa: ASSLGYRANQPQH
j_call: TRBJ1-5
v_call: TRBV5-8
clone_size: few

cdr3_aa: ASSVALGTGERHTIY
j_call: TRBJ1-3
v_call: TRBV9
clone_size: NA

cdr3_aa: ASSYIQNTEAF
j_call: TRBJ1-1
v_call: TRBV6-5
clone_size: NA

cdr3_aa: ALDGEGTDTQY
j_call: TRBJ2-3
v_call: TRBV30
clone_size: few

cdr3_aa: ASSQWGTQGVRETQY
j_call: TRBJ2-5
v_call: TRBV4-2
clone_size: NA

cdr3_aa: ASSQQGGIYSPLH
j_call: TRBJ1-6
v_call: TRBV3-1/TRBV3-2
clone_size: NA

cdr3_aa: ASGPGGGRAGELF
j_call: TRBJ2-2
v_call: TRBV12-5
clone_size: NA

cdr3_aa: ASRERQGNYGYT
j_call: TRBJ1-2
v_call: TRBV6-5
clone_size: NA

cdr3_aa: ASSTTGLDSPLH
j_call: TRBJ1-6
v_call: TRBV6-6
clone_size: NA

cdr3_aa: ATSTSRQGPSGEKLF
j_call: TRBJ1-4
v_call: TRBV15
clone_size: NA

cdr3_aa: ASSYSSSGSPNEQF
j_call: TRBJ2-1
v_call: TRBV6-2/TRBV6-3
clone_size: NA